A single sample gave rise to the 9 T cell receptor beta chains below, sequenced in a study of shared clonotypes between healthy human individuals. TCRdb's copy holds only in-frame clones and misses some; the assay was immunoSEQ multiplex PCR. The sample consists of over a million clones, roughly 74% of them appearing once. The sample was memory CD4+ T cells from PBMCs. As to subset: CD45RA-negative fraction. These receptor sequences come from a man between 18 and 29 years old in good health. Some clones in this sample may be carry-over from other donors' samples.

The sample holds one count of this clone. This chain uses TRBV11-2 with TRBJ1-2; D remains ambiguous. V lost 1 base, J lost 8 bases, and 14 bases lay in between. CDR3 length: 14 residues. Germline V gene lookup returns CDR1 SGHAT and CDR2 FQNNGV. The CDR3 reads CASSLGVGRSGYTF. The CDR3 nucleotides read TGTGCCAGCAGCTTAGGGGTCGGGAGGTCAGGCTACACCTTC.

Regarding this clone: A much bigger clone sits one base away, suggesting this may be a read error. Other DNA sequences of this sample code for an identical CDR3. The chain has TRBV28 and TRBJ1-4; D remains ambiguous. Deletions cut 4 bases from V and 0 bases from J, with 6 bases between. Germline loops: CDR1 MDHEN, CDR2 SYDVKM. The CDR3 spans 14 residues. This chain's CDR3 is CASSSSATNEKLFF. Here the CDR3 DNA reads TGTGCCAGCAGTTCCTCTGCAACTAATGAAAAACTGTTTTTT. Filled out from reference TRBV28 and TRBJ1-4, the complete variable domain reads DVKVTQSSRYLVKRTGEKVFLECVQDMDHENMFWYRQDPGLGLRLIYFSYDVKMKEKGDIPEGYSVSREKKERFSLILESASTNQTSMYLCASSSSATNEKLFFGSGTQLSVL.

The CDR3 coding sequence is TGTGCCAGCAGCCCCAACGGGGATTGGCAGCCCCAGCATTTT. Residues: CASSPNGDWQPQHF. The chain has TRBV6-5 and TRBJ1-5; D call uncertain. In germline, CDR1 is MNHEY, CDR2 SVGAGI. This CDR3 has 14 amino acids. V dropped 6 bases and J dropped 7 bases, with 16 bases sitting between them.

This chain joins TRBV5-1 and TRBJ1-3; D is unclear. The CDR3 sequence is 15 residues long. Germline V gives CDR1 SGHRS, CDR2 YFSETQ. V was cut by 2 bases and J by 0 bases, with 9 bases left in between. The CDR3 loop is CASSFSGGSGNTIYF. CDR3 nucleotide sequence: TGCGCCAGCAGCTTTTCGGGTGGCTCTGGAAACACCATATATTTT.

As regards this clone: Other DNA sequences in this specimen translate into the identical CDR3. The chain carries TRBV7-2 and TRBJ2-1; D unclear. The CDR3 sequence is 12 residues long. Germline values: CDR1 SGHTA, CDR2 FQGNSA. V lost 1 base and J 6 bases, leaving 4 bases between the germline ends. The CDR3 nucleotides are TGTGCCAGCAGCTTAGTTCGCAATGAGCAGTTCTTC. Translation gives CASSLVRNEQFF.

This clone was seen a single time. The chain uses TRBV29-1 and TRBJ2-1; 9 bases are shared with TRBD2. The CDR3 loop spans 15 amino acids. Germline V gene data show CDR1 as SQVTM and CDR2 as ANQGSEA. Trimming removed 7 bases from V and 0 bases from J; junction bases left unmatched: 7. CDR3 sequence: CSGSETSGSYNEQFF. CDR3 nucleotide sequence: TGCAGCGGCAGCGAGACTAGCGGCTCCTACAATGAGCAGTTCTTC.

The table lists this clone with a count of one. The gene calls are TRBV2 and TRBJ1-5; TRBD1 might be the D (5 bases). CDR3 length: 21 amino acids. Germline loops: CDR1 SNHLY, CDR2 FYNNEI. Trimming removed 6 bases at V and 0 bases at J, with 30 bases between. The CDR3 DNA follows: TGTGCCAGCAGGGGAGGTGGGCCTCAGGGACCCGACTTCTATAGCAATCAGCCCCAGCATTTT. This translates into CASRGGGPQGPDFYSNQPQHF. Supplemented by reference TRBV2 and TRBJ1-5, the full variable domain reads EPEVTQTPSHQVTQMGQEVILRCVPISNHLYFYWYRQILGQKVEFLVSFYNNEISEKSEIFDDQFSVERPDGSNFTLKIRSTKLEDSAMYFCASRGGGPQGPDFYSNQPQHFGDGTRLSIL.

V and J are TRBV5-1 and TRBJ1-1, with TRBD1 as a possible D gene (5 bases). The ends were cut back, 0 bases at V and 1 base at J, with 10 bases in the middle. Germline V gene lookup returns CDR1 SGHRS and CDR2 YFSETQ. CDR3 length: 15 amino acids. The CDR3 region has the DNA TGCGCCAGCAGCTTGGCAGGACACGAGAACACTGAAGCTTTCTTT. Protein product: CASSLAGHENTEAFF.

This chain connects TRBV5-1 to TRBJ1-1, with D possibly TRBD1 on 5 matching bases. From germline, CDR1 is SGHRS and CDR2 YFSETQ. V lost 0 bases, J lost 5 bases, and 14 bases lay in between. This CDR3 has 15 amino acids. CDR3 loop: CASSLGGRRGTEAFF. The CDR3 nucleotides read TGCGCCAGCAGCTTGGGGGGCAGAAGGGGTACTGAAGCTTTCTTT.